This passage covers 11 T cell receptor beta chains from one sample sequenced in a study of OX40 agonist ivuxolimab in advanced cancers. Libraries were prepared by immunoSEQ multiplex PCR; TCRdb keeps only in-frame clonotypes and omits some of them. Counted here are about 20,000 clones, 86% occurring once; the ten biggest clones make up approximately 12%. Sample: CD4+ or CD8+ T cells sorted from blood, taken in a trial of the OX40 agonist ivuxolimab. Receptors were obtained from an adult with an advanced solid tumor such as melanoma, head and neck, liver or kidney cancer.

The chain employs TRBV6-1 and TRBJ2-7; D is undetermined. Germline V lookup: CDR1 MNHNS, CDR2 SASEGT. The CDR3 covers 15 residues. The V gene lost 2 bases and the J gene lost 5 bases, with 16 bases spanning the gap. The CDR3 spells CASSERDLWVDEQYF. The CDR3, as DNA: TGTGCCAGCAGTGAACGAGACTTATGGGTTGACGAGCAGTACTTC.

The gene calls are TRBV23-1 and TRBJ1-4; 9 bases are a match to TRBD1. TRBV23-1 is an ORF; its function is uncertain. With 3 bases clipped from V and 7 bases from J, the junction kept 9 bases outside the gene matches. CDR3 length: 16 residues. The CDR3 sequence: CASSHATGGMGEKLFF. The CDR3 DNA sequence: TGCGCCAGCAGTCACGCGACAGGGGGAATGGGTGAAAAACTGTTTTTT.

This rearrangement joins TRBV11-2 to TRBJ1-1; D is uncertain. Trimming removed 5 bases from V and 0 bases from J, with 16 bases in between. Germline CDR1 reads SGHAT; CDR2 reads FQNNGV. The CDR3 contains 16 residues. CDR3 DNA: TGTGCCAGCAGCGAGGAGGGTTTCTCCTTGAACACTGAAGCTTTCTTT. Translated, it gives CASSEEGFSLNTEAFF.

This rearrangement joins TRBV6-6 to TRBJ2-7; the D gene is possibly TRBD1 (6 bases). The CDR3 is made up of 13 amino acids. The V and J ends lost 2 bases and 2 bases respectively, with 7 bases between them. CDR1 is MNHNY and CDR2 is SVGAGI in the germline V gene (reference sequence). The chain's CDR3 is CASSYNRAYEQYF. The CDR3 DNA reads as TGTGCCAGCAGTTACAACAGGGCCTACGAGCAGTACTTC.

The CDR3 DNA reads as TGTGCCAGCAGCTTAGCGCGGCAGGGAGTTAGAAACACCATATATTTT. This encodes CASSLARQGVRNTIYF. The rearrangement uses TRBV7-8 and TRBJ1-3, with D perhaps matching TRBD1 (5 bases). V dropped 0 bases and J dropped 5 bases, with 14 bases sitting between them. This CDR3 is 16 amino acids long. Germline lookup yields CDR1 SGHVS and CDR2 FQNEAQ. The full variable domain, in which reference TRBV7-8 and TRBJ1-3 provide the parts outside the CDR3, is GAGVSQSPRYKVAKRGQDVALRCDPISGHVSLFWYQQALGQGPEFLTYFQNEAQLDKSGLPSDRFFAERPEGSVSTLKIQRTQQEDSAVYLCASSLARQGVRNTIYFGEGSWLTVV.

CDR3 sequence: CASSFADANTGELFF. DNA for the CDR3: TGTGCCAGCAGTTTTGCCGACGCGAACACCGGGGAGCTGTTTTTT. The rearrangement links TRBV6-6 to TRBJ2-2; D unresolved. Germline CDR1 reads MNHNY; CDR2 reads SVGAGI (reference sequence). V was shortened by 4 bases and J by 0 bases, with 9 bases between the two germline ends. This CDR3 spans 15 amino acids.

The rearrangement uses TRBV27 and TRBJ2-1, with TRBD2 identical over 9 bases. CDR1 is MNHEY, CDR2 SMNVEV, per germline (reference sequence). This CDR3 region has 14 residues. The ends lost 10 bases at V and 7 bases at J; junction bases unmatched: 11. CDR3 loop: CAIRSGSGGNEQFF. As DNA, the CDR3 is TGTGCCATCCGAAGTGGTAGCGGGGGAAATGAGCAGTTCTTC.

The genes are TRBV5-1 and TRBJ1-1; D gene uncertain. CDR1 and CDR2 from the germline V gene are SGHRS and YFSETQ. The CDR3 has 11 residues. The V end lost 2 bases, the J end lost 7 bases, and 6 bases lay between the germline ends. Here the CDR3 DNA reads TGCGCCAGCAGCTTCTACGGTGAAGCTTTCTTT. Protein: CASSFYGEAFF.

This clone turned up a few times. The chain combines TRBV11-2 with TRBJ1-2; D might be TRBD1 (5 bases). V was pared by 3 bases and J by 4 bases, with 9 bases between. This CDR3 region has 13 residues. Looked up from germline, CDR1 is SGHAT and CDR2 is FQNNGV. This CDR3 is CASSFGTGYGYTF. The DNA for the CDR3 is TGTGCCAGCAGCTTCGGGACCGGCTATGGCTACACCTTC.

The rearrangement links TRBV5-1 to TRBJ2-1, with a weak D call TRBD1 (6 bases). Deletions cut 1 base from V and 1 base from J, with 6 bases between. This CDR3 has 14 amino acids. The germline V gene encodes CDR1 SGHRS and CDR2 YFSETQ. CDR3 DNA sequence: TGCGCCAGCAGCTTGACAGGGTCCTACAATGAGCAGTTCTTC. As protein: CASSLTGSYNEQFF.

This chain connects TRBV18 to TRBJ1-2; a possible D gene is TRBD1 (5 bases). The germline V gene encodes CDR1 KGHSH and CDR2 LQKENI. V was clipped by 3 bases and J by 2 bases, with 22 bases between them. CDR3 length equals 18 residues. CDR3 coding DNA: TGTGCCAGCTCACCGGCCGGACAACTGGGAATATCCAACTATGGCTACACCTTC. It specifies CASSPAGQLGISNYGYTF.